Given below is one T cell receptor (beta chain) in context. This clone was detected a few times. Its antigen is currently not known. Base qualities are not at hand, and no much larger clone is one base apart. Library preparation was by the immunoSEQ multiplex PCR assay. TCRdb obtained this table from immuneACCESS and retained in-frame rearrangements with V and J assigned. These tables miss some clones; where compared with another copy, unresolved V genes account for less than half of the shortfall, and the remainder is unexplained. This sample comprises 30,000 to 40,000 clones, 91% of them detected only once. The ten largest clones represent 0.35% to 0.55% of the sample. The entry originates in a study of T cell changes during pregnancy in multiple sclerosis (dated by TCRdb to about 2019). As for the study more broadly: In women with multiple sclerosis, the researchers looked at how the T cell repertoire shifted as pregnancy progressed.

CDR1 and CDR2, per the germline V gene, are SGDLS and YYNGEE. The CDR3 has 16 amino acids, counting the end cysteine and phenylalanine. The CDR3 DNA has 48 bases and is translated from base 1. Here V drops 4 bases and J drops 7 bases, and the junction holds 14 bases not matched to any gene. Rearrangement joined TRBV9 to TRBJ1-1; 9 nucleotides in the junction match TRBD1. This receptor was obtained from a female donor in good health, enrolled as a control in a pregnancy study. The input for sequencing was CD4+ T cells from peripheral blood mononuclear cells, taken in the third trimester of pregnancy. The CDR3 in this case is CASSWGLTGGGGEAFF. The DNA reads TGTGCCAGCAGCTGGGGGCTGACAGGGGGAGGAGGTGAAGCTTTCTTT.